This T cell receptor (beta chain) emerged from a study of OX40 agonist ivuxolimab in advanced cancers. Study background: Dose-escalation cases comprised hepatocellular carcinoma, melanoma, renal cell or head and neck cancer.

This CDR3 spans 10 amino acids. Germline assignment: CDR1 GTSNPN and CDR2 SVGIG (reference sequence). Sequenced by immunoSEQ multiplex PCR; TCRdb stores in-frame clones only, minus some. Among some 86,000 clones listed, about 85% were seen once. V usage is TRBV30 and J usage is TRBJ2-6; D call uncertain. The receptor was isolated from an adult with an advanced solid tumor such as melanoma, head and neck, liver or kidney cancer. The material was CD4+ or CD8+ T cells sorted from blood, obtained in a trial of the OX40 agonist ivuxolimab. The chain's CDR3 is CGSGANVLTF. The CDR3 DNA follows: TGTGGCTCCGGGGCCAACGTCCTGACTTTC.